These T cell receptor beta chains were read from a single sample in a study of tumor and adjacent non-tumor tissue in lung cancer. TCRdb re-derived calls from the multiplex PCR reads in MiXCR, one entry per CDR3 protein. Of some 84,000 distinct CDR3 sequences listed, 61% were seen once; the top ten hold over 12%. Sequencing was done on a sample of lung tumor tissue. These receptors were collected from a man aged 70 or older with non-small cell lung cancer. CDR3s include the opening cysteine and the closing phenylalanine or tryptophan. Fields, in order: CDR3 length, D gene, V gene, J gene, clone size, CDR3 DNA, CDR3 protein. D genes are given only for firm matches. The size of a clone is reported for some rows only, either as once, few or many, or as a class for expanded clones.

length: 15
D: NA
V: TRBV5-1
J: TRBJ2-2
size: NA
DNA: TGCGCCAGCAGCCAACTTCCCAGGGGTACCGGGGAGCTGTTTTTT
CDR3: CASSQLPRGTGELFF

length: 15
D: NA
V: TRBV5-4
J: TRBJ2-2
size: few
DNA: TGTGCCAGCAGCTCGGACATGGTAATCACCGGGGAGCTGTTTTTT
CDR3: CASSSDMVITGELFF

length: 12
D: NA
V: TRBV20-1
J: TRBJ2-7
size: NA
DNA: TGCAATGCTAGACAGAACGACTACGAGCAGTACTTC
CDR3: CNARQNDYEQYF

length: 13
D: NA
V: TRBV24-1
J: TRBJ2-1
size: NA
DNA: TGTGCCACCGGTGACAGCTCCTACGATGAGCAGTTCTTC
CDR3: CATGDSSYDEQFF

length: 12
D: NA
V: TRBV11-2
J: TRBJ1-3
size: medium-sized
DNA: TGTGCCAGCAGCCCAGACGGCGTGACCATATATTTT
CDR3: CASSPDGVTIYF

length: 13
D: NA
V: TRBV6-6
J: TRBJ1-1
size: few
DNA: TGTGTCAGCAGTTACGTAGGTGACACTGAAGCTTTCTTT
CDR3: CVSSYVGDTEAFF

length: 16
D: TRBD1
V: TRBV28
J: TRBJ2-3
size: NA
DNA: TGTGCCAGCAGTCCCCGGGATAGGGGGCTGACAGATACGCAGTATTTT
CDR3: CASSPRDRGLTDTQYF

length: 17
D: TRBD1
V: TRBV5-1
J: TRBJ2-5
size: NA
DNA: TGCGCCAGCAGCGCTAAGCCTGGGACAGGAGAAAAGGAGACCCAGTACTTC
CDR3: CASSAKPGTGEKETQYF

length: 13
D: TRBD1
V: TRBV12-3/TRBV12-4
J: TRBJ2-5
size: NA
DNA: TGTGCCAGCGGTTCGACAGGGTCAGAGACCCAGTACTTC
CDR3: CASGSTGSETQYF

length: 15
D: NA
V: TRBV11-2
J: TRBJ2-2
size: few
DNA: TGTGCCAGCAGCACACAGGATTTACGCACCGGGGAGCTGTTTTTT
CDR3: CASSTQDLRTGELFF

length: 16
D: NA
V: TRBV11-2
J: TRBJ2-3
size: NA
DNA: TGTGCCAGCAGCTCCGGGACTGTCACTTGGTCAGATACCCAGTATTTT
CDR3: CASSSGTVTWSDTQYF

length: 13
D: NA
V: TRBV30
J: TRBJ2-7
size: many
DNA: TGTGCCTGGACACCAGGGTGGACCTACGAGCAGTACTTC
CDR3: CAWTPGWTYEQYF

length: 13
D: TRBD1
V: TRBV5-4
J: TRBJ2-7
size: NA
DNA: TGTGCCAGCAACTCCGGACAGGGCTGCGAGCAGTACTTC
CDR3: CASNSGQGCEQYF

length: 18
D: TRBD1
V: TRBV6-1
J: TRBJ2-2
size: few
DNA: TGTGCCAGCAGTGTCCGGGACAGGGGATATTCGAACACCCGGGAGCTGTTTTTT
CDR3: CASSVRDRGYSNTRELFF

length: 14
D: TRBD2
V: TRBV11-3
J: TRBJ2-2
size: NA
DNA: TGTGCCAGCAGCTTGACTAGCGGGGTCGGGGGGCTATTTTTT
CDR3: CASSLTSGVGGLFF

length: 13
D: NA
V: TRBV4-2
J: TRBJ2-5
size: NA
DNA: TGTGCCAGCAGTCTCGGGGGGCGAGAGACTCTGTACTTC
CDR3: CASSLGGRETLYF

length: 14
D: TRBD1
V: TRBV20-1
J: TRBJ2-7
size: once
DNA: TGCAGTGTTGCACCGGGACAGCTAAAATACGAGCAGTACTTC
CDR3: CSVAPGQLKYEQYF

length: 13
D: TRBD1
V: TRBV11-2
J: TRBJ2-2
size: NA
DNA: TGTGTTAGCAGTCCACAGGGGGCCGGGGAGCTGTTTTTT
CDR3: CVSSPQGAGELFF

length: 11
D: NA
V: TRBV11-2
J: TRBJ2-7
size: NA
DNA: TGTGCCAACAGTCCAGCCTACGAGCAGTACTTC
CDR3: CANSPAYEQYF

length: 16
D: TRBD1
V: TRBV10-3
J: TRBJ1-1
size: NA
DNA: TGTGCCATCAGCCCCTCCACGGGACAGGGAATTCCCGAAGCTTTCTTT
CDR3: CAISPSTGQGIPEAFF

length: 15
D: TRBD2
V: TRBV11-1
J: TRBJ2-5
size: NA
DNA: TGTGCCAGCAATTCTACTAGCGGGGGCGCGGAAACCCAGTACTTC
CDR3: CASNSTSGGAETQYF

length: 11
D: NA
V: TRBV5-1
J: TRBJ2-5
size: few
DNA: TGCGCCAGCTCCTTCCAAGAGACCCAGTACTTC
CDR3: CASSFQETQYF

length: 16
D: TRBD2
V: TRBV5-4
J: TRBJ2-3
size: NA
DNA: TGTGCCAGTAGCTTGGGAGCGGGGGGGCCAACAGATACGCAGTATTTT
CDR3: CASSLGAGGPTDTQYF

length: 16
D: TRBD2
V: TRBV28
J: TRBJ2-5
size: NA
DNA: TGTGCCAGCAGTTTGGTCGGGGGGACCTCCCAAGAGACCCAGTACTTC
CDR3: CASSLVGGTSQETQYF

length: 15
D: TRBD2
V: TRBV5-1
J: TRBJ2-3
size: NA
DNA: TGCGCCAGCTGCTTGAGCGGGAGAACCGCAGATACGCAGTATTTT
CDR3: CASCLSGRTADTQYF

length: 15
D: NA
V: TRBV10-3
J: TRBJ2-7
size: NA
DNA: TGTGCCATCAGTGAACCTGGGGACGGTTCCTACAAGCAGTACTTC
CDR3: CAISEPGDGSYKQYF

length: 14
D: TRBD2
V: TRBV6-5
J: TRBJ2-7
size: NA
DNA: TGTGCCAGCGGCCTGGACGGAGCGGGGGCCGAGCAGTACTTC
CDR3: CASGLDGAGAEQYF

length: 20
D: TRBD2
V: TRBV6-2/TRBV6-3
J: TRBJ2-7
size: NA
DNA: TGTGCCAGCAGTCTACGAGGGACTAGCGGGAGATCAGGCACCAGGTACGTGCAGTACTTC
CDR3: CASSLRGTSGRSGTRYVQYF

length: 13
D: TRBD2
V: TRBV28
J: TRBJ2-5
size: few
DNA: TGTGCCAGCAGTGCGGGAGGTTTTGGGACCCAGTACTTC
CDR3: CASSAGGFGTQYF

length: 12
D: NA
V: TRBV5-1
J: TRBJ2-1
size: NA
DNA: TGCGCCAGCGACTCGGCGGGATTCGAGCAGTTCTTC
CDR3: CASDSAGFEQFF

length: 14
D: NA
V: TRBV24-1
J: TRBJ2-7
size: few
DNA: TGTGCCACCAGTGATTGGGGCCAGTACGCCGAGCAGTACTTC
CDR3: CATSDWGQYAEQYF

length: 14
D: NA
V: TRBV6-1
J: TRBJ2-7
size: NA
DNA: TGTGCCAGGAGCCCAAGACAAGACGAGTACGAGCAGTACTTC
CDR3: CARSPRQDEYEQYF

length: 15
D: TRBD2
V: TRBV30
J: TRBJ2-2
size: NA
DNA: TGTGCCTGGAGTGTCCCTCTAGCGGGGACCGGGGAGCTGTTTTTT
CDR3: CAWSVPLAGTGELFF

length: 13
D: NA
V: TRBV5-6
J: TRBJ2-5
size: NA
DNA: TGTGCCAGCACCTTGGAATCCGCTGAGACCCAGTACTTC
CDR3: CASTLESAETQYF

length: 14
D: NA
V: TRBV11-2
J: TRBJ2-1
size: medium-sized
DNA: TGTGCCAGCAGCTTAAGGGCTGGCACCGGTCCGCAGTTCTTC
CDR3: CASSLRAGTGPQFF

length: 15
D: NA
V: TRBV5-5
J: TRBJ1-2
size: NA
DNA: TGTGCCAGCAGCTTGCCCGGTGATAGGGTAGGCGGCTACACCTTC
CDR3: CASSLPGDRVGGYTF

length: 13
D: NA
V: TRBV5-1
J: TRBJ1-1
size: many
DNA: TGCGCCAGCAGAAGTTCCCCGTGGATTGAAGCTTTCTTT
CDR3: CASRSSPWIEAFF

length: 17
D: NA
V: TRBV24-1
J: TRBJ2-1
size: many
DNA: TGTGCCACCAGTGGTGAGGGGCTAAGCCGCGTTTACAATGAGCAGTTCTTC
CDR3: CATSGEGLSRVYNEQFF

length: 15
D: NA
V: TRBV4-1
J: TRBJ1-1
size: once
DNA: TGCGCCAGCACCCAAGATTACCAAGGGAACACTGATGCTTTCTTT
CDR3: CASTQDYQGNTDAFF

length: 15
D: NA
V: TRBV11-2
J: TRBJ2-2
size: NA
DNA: TGTGCCAGCAGCCTAAAGCAGGGACCGACCGGGGAGCTGTTTTTT
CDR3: CASSLKQGPTGELFF

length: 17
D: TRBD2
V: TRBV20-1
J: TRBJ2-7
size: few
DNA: TGCAGTGCTAGAGATCTCGGGGGAGGGGCTTTTCCCTACGAGCAGTACTTC
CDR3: CSARDLGGGAFPYEQYF

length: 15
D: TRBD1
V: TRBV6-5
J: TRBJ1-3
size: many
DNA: TGTGCCAGCAGTTTCACAGGGGGTACTGGAAACACCATATATTTT
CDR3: CASSFTGGTGNTIYF

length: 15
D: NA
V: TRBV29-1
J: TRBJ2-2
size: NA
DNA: TGCAACGTAAAAGGAGGGACTCAGAACACCGGGGAGCTGTTTTTT
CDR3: CNVKGGTQNTGELFF

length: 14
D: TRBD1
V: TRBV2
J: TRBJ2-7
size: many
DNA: TGTGCCAGCAACTCCGGGACAGGGGCCTACGAGCAGTACTTC
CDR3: CASNSGTGAYEQYF

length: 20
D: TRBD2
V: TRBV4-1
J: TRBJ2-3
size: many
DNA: TGCGCCAGCAGCCACCGTCCGGGCCACGGGACTAGCGGGGCCACAGATACGCAGTATTTT
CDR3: CASSHRPGHGTSGATDTQYF

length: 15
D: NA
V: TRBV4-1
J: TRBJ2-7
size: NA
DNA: TGCGCCAGCAGCCATGATTTAGTGTCCTACTACGAGCAGTACTTC
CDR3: CASSHDLVSYYEQYF

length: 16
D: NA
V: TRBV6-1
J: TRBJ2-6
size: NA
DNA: TGTGCCAGCAGTGCCGAGGACTGCTCTGGGGACAACGTCCTGGCTTTC
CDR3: CASSAEDCSGDNVLAF

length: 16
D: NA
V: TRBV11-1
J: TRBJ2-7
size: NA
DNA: TGTGCCAGCAACCCAGTTCGAACCAGGAGCTCCTACGAGCAATACTTC
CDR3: CASNPVRTRSSYEQYF

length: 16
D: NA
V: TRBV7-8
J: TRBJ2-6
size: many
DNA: TGTGCCAGCAGCTTGTACGGTGGCTCTGGGGCCAACGTCCTGACTTTC
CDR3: CASSLYGGSGANVLTF

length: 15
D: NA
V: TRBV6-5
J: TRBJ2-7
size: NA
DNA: TGTGCCATCAAACCGACCTTGATGGGGGGTTACGAGCAGTACTTC
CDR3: CAIKPTLMGGYEQYF

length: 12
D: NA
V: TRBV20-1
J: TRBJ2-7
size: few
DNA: TGCAGTGCTAGAGCTGGCACCTGGGAGCAGTACTTC
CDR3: CSARAGTWEQYF

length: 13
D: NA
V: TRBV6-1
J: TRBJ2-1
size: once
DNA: TGCGCCAGCAGCGCTATACTAACGGGAGACCAGTTCTTC
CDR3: CASSAILTGDQFF

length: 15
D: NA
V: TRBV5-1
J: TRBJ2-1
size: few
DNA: TGCGCCAGCAGCATAGACGGCAGCTCCTACAATGAGCAGTTCTTC
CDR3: CASSIDGSSYNEQFF

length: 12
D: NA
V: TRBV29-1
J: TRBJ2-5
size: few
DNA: TGCAGCCACGGGGAACCCCAAGAGACCCAGTACTTC
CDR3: CSHGEPQETQYF